One sample yielded the 23 T cell receptor beta chains listed below, sequenced in a study of blood T cell repertoires in COVID-19. Sequenced by immunoSEQ multiplex PCR; TCRdb stores in-frame clones only, minus some. The data contain some 420,000 clones, 85% to 90% of them seen just once; the ten biggest clones take up 1% to 1.3%. The sample consisted of PBMCs or T cells enriched from blood (not recorded which). The receptors stem from a man under 40 who had recovered from COVID-19.

The chain links TRBV30 to TRBJ2-4, with D perhaps matching TRBD1 (6 bases). V was pared by 8 bases and J by 10 bases, with 21 bases between. The CDR3 has 13 residues. Germline V lookup: CDR1 GTSNPN, CDR2 SVGIG (reference sequence). CDR3 in DNA: TGTGCCGCAGACCGGGACACCAAGACGATTCAGTACTTC. This encodes CAADRDTKTIQYF. The full variable domain, its missing parts supplied by reference TRBV30 and TRBJ2-4, is SQTIHQWPATLVQPVGSPLSLECTVEGTSNPNLYWYRQAAGRGLQLLFYSVGIGQISSEVPQNLSASRPQDRQFILSSKKLLLSDSGFYLCAADRDTKTIQYFGAGTRLSVL.

This clone was recorded once. The chain has TRBV10-3 and TRBJ2-2; D ambiguous. Germline V gives CDR1 ENHRY, CDR2 SYGVKD. Deletions cut 7 bases from V and 0 bases from J, with 6 bases between. This CDR3 comprises 13 residues. CDR3 region: CAITSANTGELFF. The DNA of the CDR3 is TGTGCCATCACGTCAGCGAACACCGGGGAGCTGTTTTTT.

V and J are TRBV12-3 or TRBV12-4 and TRBJ1-6, with TRBD1 matching over 9 bases. V was clipped by 7 bases and J by 10 bases; unmatched bases: 2. The CDR3 length is 12 residues. The CDR3 spells CASNRGQSPLHF. The CDR3 nucleotides are TGTGCCAGCAACAGGGGGCAGTCACCCCTCCACTTT.

V usage is TRBV11-1 and J usage is TRBJ2-5; a weak D match, TRBD2 (6 bases). The germline gives CDR1 SGHAT, CDR2 FQDESV (reference sequence). The CDR3 totals 15 residues. V dropped 6 bases and J dropped 7 bases, with 21 bases sitting between them. DNA for the CDR3: TGTGCCAGCAGTCATAGCGGAGGAGGGCTGGGGACCCAGTACTTC. Its translation is CASSHSGGGLGTQYF. The whole variable domain, filled in from reference TRBV11-1 and TRBJ2-5, reads EAEVAQSPRYKITEKSQAVAFWCDPISGHATLYWYRQILGQGPELLVQFQDESVVDDSQLPKDRFSAERLKGVDSTLKIQPAELGDSAMYLCASSHSGGGLGTQYFGPGTRLLVL.

The chain recombines TRBV28 with TRBJ2-7; TRBD1 agrees at 8 bases. Germline CDR1 MDHEN, CDR2 SYDVKM. This CDR3 contains 13 residues. In DNA form, the CDR3 reads TGTGCTAGCGCGGGACAGGCAGCCTACGAGCAGTACTTC. Translated, it gives CASAGQAAYEQYF.

V and J are TRBV7-8 and TRBJ1-4; maybe TRBD1 (5 bases). Per germline, CDR1 SGHVS and CDR2 FQNEAQ. Deletions cut 5 bases from V and 8 bases from J, with 15 bases between. The CDR3 runs 14 residues. CDR3 sequence: CASSRDLWEEKLFF. The DNA of the CDR3 is TGTGCCAGCAGCCGGGACTTGTGGGAAGAAAAACTGTTTTTT. The full variable domain, with the rest looked up from reference TRBV7-8 and TRBJ1-4, is GAGVSQSPRYKVAKRGQDVALRCDPISGHVSLFWYQQALGQGPEFLTYFQNEAQLDKSGLPSDRFFAERPEGSVSTLKIQRTQQEDSAVYLCASSRDLWEEKLFFGSGTQLSVL.

The rearrangement links TRBV27 to TRBJ2-1; 8 bases match TRBD1. Per the germline V gene, CDR1 is MNHEY and CDR2 is SMNVEV (reference sequence). V shed 7 bases, J shed 6 bases, and the junction held 8 bases outside the gene matches. The CDR3 spans 14 residues. CDR3 nucleotide sequence: TGTGCCAGCAAAGCGCCGGGACAGGTCAATGAGCAGTTCTTC. This sequence encodes CASKAPGQVNEQFF.

The J gene is TRBJ2-3, the V gene TRBV14; D is possibly TRBD1 (6 bases). Germline CDR1 SGHDN, CDR2 FVKESK. The CDR3 contains 16 residues. V shed 5 bases and J shed 2 bases, with 17 bases lying between them. In DNA, the CDR3 is TGTGCCAGCAGCACCGGCGAGGGGGTCATCACAGATACGCAGTATTTT. Translation gives CASSTGEGVITDTQYF.

About this clone itself: The same CDR3 can be traced to other DNA sequences in this sample. The chain couples TRBV19 to TRBJ2-7; TRBD1 is a possible D gene (6 bases). The CDR3 spans 13 residues. Trimming took 5 bases from V and 2 from J, leaving 10 bases between them. CDR1 is LNHDA, CDR2 SQIVND, per germline (reference sequence). The CDR3 spells CASSPRTAYEQYF. CDR3 nucleotide sequence: TGTGCCAGTAGTCCGCGGACAGCCTACGAGCAGTACTTC.

The genes are TRBV7-9 and TRBJ2-7; 11 nucleotides agree with TRBD2. CDR3 size: 15 residues. The germline V gene encodes CDR1 SEHNR and CDR2 FQNEAQ (reference sequence). With V trimmed by 3 bases and J by 0 bases, 1 base remained unmatched. The CDR3 is CASSLTSGNSYEQYF. In DNA form, the CDR3 reads TGTGCCAGCAGCTTGACTAGCGGGAACTCCTACGAGCAGTACTTC. Variable domain in full (rest from reference TRBV7-9 and TRBJ2-7): DTGVSQNPRHKITKRGQNVTFRCDPISEHNRLYWYRQTLGQGPEFLTYFQNEAQLEKSRLLSDRFSAERPKGSFSTLEIQRTEQGDSAMYLCASSLTSGNSYEQYFGPGTRLTVT.

The chain uses TRBV2 and TRBJ2-7; 10 nucleotides align to TRBD2. Unmatched junction bases numbered 4, after V lost 5 bases and J lost 3 bases. CDR1 is SNHLY and CDR2 is FYNNEI in the germline V gene. The CDR3 sequence is 14 residues long. The CDR3 DNA reads TGTGCCAGCAGTCCAACTAGCGGGAACTACGAGCAGTACTTC. Translating it yields CASSPTSGNYEQYF.

This chain uses TRBV5-4 with TRBJ2-2; maybe TRBD2 (6 bases). Germline CDR1 is SGHNT and CDR2 is YYREEE (reference sequence). The CDR3 consists of 15 residues. Trimming took off 0 bases at V and 5 bases at J, with 11 bases between the two ends. The CDR3: CASSLVGTLTGELFF. As DNA, the CDR3 is TGTGCCAGCAGCTTGGTTGGGACTCTGACCGGGGAGCTGTTTTTT.

This CDR3 reads CASSYSGTTREQFF. The CDR3 bases are TGTGCCAGCAGTTACTCAGGGACTACTCGCGAGCAGTTCTTC. The chain joins TRBV6-6 to TRBJ2-1; 7 bases are a match to TRBD2. The CDR3 totals 14 residues. Trimming cost V 0 bases and J 10 bases; bases outside gene matches: 6. The germline CDR1 and CDR2 sequences are MNHNY and SVGAGI (reference sequence).

The genes are TRBV6-5 and TRBJ1-1; TRBD1 might be the D (6 bases). The CDR3 length is 14 residues. Trimming removed 7 bases at V and 6 bases at J, with 18 bases between. Per the germline V gene, CDR1 is MNHEY and CDR2 is SVGAGI. CDR3 loop: CASTLTGTTAEAFF. The CDR3 DNA reads as TGTGCCAGCACCTTAACAGGGACCACCGCTGAAGCTTTCTTT.

The rearrangement uses TRBV5-1 and TRBJ1-1; unclear D gene. V was pared by 6 bases and J by 1 base, with 10 bases between. The CDR3 extends over 13 amino acids. CDR1 is SGHRS and CDR2 is YFSETQ in the germline V gene. The CDR3 DNA reads as TGCGCCAGCACCCTGAGGCGGAACACTGAAGCTTTCTTT. It encodes CASTLRRNTEAFF.

This chain connects TRBV5-4 to TRBJ2-7; 9 bases are shared with TRBD2. Germline V gives CDR1 SGHNT, CDR2 YYREEE (reference sequence). The CDR3 has 16 amino acids. Trimming took 0 bases from V and 4 from J; bases not matched to a gene: 8. CDR3: CASSLGGTSRIYEQYF. DNA for the CDR3: TGTGCCAGCAGCTTGGGTGGGACTAGCAGAATTTACGAGCAGTACTTC.

The CDR3 coding sequence is TGTGCCAGCAGTTTGTTCAGGTCCCACGAGCAGTACTTC. As protein: CASSLFRSHEQYF. The chain has TRBV12-3 or TRBV12-4 and TRBJ2-7; D remains unclear. V lost 3 bases to trimming and J lost 5 bases, with 11 bases between them. The CDR3 covers 13 residues.

The chain carries TRBV6-1 and TRBJ2-4, with 8 bases that match TRBD1. This CDR3 region has 16 residues. Unmatched junction bases numbered 4, after V lost 2 bases and J lost 1 base. Per the germline V gene, CDR1 is MNHNS and CDR2 is SASEGT. The CDR3 is CASSEMTGEAKNIQYF. The CDR3 bases are TGTGCCAGCAGTGAAATGACAGGGGAGGCCAAAAACATTCAGTACTTC.

The V gene is TRBV2, the J gene TRBJ2-5; perhaps TRBD2 as D (6 bases). The CDR3 sequence is 13 residues long. The V gene lost 6 bases and the J gene lost 5 bases, with 13 bases spanning the gap. CDR1 and CDR2 (germline): SNHLY, FYNNEI. The CDR3 reads CASRTSWAETQYF. The CDR3 region has the DNA TGTGCCAGCAGGACTAGTTGGGCGGAGACCCAGTACTTC.

In DNA, the CDR3 is TGTGCCAGCTCACTATCAAGGGGGAGTCAGCCCCAGCATTTT. This translates into CASSLSRGSQPQHF. This chain connects TRBV18 to TRBJ1-5; D perhaps matches TRBD1 (6 bases). CDR1 is KGHSH, CDR2 LQKENI, per germline. The V gene lost 4 bases and the J gene lost 6 bases, with 13 bases spanning the gap. This CDR3 is 14 amino acids long.

J is TRBJ2-1 and V is TRBV3-1 (or the pseudogene TRBV3-2); D not certain. The V end was cut by 1 base, the J end by 9 bases, with 7 bases between. The germline V gene has CDR1 LGHDT and CDR2 YNNKEL (reference sequence). The CDR3 totals 12 residues. CDR3 DNA sequence: TGTGCCAGCAGCCAAGTGACGGGTGAGCAGTTCTTC. It specifies CASSQVTGEQFF.

This chain links TRBV30 with TRBJ1-2; D possibly corresponds to TRBD1 (6 bases). The germline V gene has CDR1 GTSNPN and CDR2 SVGIG (reference sequence). Trimming stripped 3 bases from V and 4 bases from J, with 12 bases between. The CDR3 has 13 residues. CDR3 loop: CAWSRGIGYGYTF. CDR3 bases: TGTGCCTGGAGCAGGGGAATAGGCTATGGCTACACCTTC.

The chain carries TRBV7-9 and TRBJ2-1, with TRBD1 matching over 8 bases. CDR3 length: 15 residues. Germline V gives CDR1 SEHNR, CDR2 FQNEAQ (reference sequence). Unmatched junction bases numbered 7, after V lost 5 bases and J lost 4 bases. In DNA, the CDR3 is TGTGCCAGCAGCGAACGGGACAGGACTTACAATGAGCAGTTCTTC. This encodes CASSERDRTYNEQFF.